Following are 22 T cell receptor beta chains from one sample sequenced in a study of cytomegalovirus exposure and HLA in healthy donors. The PCR was carried out with 60 Vbeta primers and 13 Jbeta primers. Assay: immunoSEQ multiplex PCR; the TCRdb copy retains only in-frame clones and omits some. The data contain fewer than 200,000 clones, roughly two thirds of them seen just once; the ten biggest clones take up roughly 4.4%. Sequencing input: PBMCs. The receptors derive from a woman younger than 30 in good health and CMV-seropositive.

CDR3 DNA: TGTGCCAGCAGGGAACTAGCGGGCGACTCCTACGAGCAGTACTTC. This encodes CASRELAGDSYEQYF. The gene calls are TRBV7-2 and TRBJ2-7; 9 positions agree with TRBD2. There are 15 residues in the CDR3. Losses at the gene ends were 6 bases for V and 0 bases for J; bases not matched to a gene: 6. CDR1 SGHTA and CDR2 FQGNSA come from the germline V gene.

The sample holds a few counts of this clone. The chain carries TRBV30 and TRBJ1-2; D perhaps matches TRBD1 (5 bases). This CDR3 is 13 amino acids long. The ends were cut back, 2 bases at V and 5 bases at J, with 12 bases in the middle. Germline CDR1 and CDR2: GTSNPN and SVGIG (reference sequence). The CDR3 DNA reads TGTGCCTGGAGTTTGGGACTGCCATATGGCTACACCTTC. Translation gives CAWSLGLPYGYTF.

Concerning this clone itself: An end of the junction does not agree with germline; a read error may underlie this. The V gene is TRBV27, the J gene TRBJ2-1; perhaps TRBD1 as D (6 bases). Germline CDR1 MNHEY, CDR2 SMNVEV (reference sequence). The CDR3 loop spans 14 amino acids. CDR3 sequence (DNA): TGTGCCAGCAGTTTGACAGGTGCCTACAATGGGCAGTTCTTC. Protein product: CASSLTGAYNGQFF.

This clone was recorded a few times. This rearrangement joins TRBV27 to TRBJ1-1; tentative D call: TRBD1 (5 bases). V was pared by 3 bases and J by 6 bases, with 8 bases between. The CDR3 runs to 12 residues. From germline, CDR1 is MNHEY and CDR2 SMNVEV (reference sequence). DNA for the CDR3: TGTGCCAGCAGTTTGAAGGGGTCTGAAGCTTTCTTT. Its protein is CASSLKGSEAFF.

The sample holds one count of this clone. The CDR3 nucleotides are TGTGCCTGGAGTACAGGGTACTATGGCTACACCTTC. Translated: CAWSTGYYGYTF. The chain combines TRBV30 with TRBJ1-2, with a tentative D call TRBD1 (6 bases). The CDR3 loop spans 12 amino acids. V lost 2 bases and J lost 3, with 7 bases in between. CDR1 is GTSNPN and CDR2 is SVGIG in the germline V gene (reference sequence).

This clone was counted a few times. The chain links TRBV5-1 to TRBJ2-7; D possibly corresponds to TRBD1 (5 bases). The length of the CDR3 is 14 residues. Germline CDR1 SGHRS, CDR2 YFSETQ. Trimming took 4 bases from V and 3 from J, leaving 14 bases between them. The CDR3 loop reads CASSPEGANYEQYF. The DNA for the CDR3 is TGCGCCAGCAGCCCTGAAGGGGCAAACTACGAGCAGTACTTC.

This rearrangement joins TRBV27 to TRBJ2-7, with 15 bases identical to TRBD2. CDR3 length: 20 residues. Germline V gives CDR1 MNHEY, CDR2 SMNVEV (reference sequence). V was pared by 3 bases and J by 1 base, with 13 bases of the junction left unmatched. DNA for the CDR3: TGTGCCAGCAGTTTCTCACCTCGGACTAGCGGGAGGGCCCCATCCTACGAGCAGTACTTC. Its protein product is CASSFSPRTSGRAPSYEQYF.

The rearrangement uses TRBV18 and TRBJ1-1; D is uncertain. V gave up 5 bases and J gave up 3 bases, with 10 bases separating them. The CDR3 totals 13 residues. Per germline, CDR1 KGHSH and CDR2 LQKENI. This CDR3 is CASSLEPDTEAFF. The CDR3 nucleotides read TGTGCCAGCTCATTAGAACCGGACACTGAAGCTTTCTTT.

V and J are TRBV7-9 and TRBJ1-5; D gene uncertain. V lost 2 bases and J 5 bases, leaving 10 bases between the germline ends. The CDR3 contains 14 residues. Looked up from germline, CDR1 is SEHNR and CDR2 is FQNEAQ (reference sequence). The CDR3 sequence is CASSLSSGDQPQHF. The DNA for the CDR3 is TGTGCCAGCAGCTTAAGCTCAGGTGATCAGCCCCAGCATTTT.

CDR3 amino acids: CAWSGQPYNEQFF. CDR3 nucleotide sequence: TGTGCCTGGAGTGGACAGCCGTACAATGAGCAGTTCTTC. The chain employs TRBV30 and TRBJ2-1; the D gene is possibly TRBD1 (5 bases). Trimming took off 1 base at V and 4 bases at J, with 8 bases between the two ends. Germline V gene data show CDR1 as GTSNPN and CDR2 as SVGIG (reference sequence). The CDR3 consists of 13 residues.

The V call is TRBV10-3, the J call TRBJ2-5; 7 bases are shared with TRBD1. V trimming: 6 bases; J trimming: 2 bases; junction bases outside the gene matches: 3. The CDR3 consists of 13 residues. The germline CDR1 and CDR2 sequences are ENHRY and SYGVKD. The CDR3, as DNA: TGTGCCATCAGCCGGGACAGACAAGAGACCCAGTACTTC. It yields the protein CAISRDRQETQYF.

The chain carries TRBV30 and TRBJ2-7, with a weak D call TRBD2 (5 bases). Deletions cut 0 bases from V and 0 bases from J, with 6 bases between. Germline V gene data show CDR1 as GTSNPN and CDR2 as SVGIG (reference sequence). The CDR3 runs to 13 residues. Here the CDR3 DNA reads TGTGCCTGGAGTGTAAGCGGCTCCTACGAGCAGTACTTC. Translation: CAWSVSGSYEQYF. Full variable domain (remainder filled in from reference TRBV30 and TRBJ2-7): SQTIHQWPATLVQPVGSPLSLECTVEGTSNPNLYWYRQAAGRGLQLLFYSVGIGQISSEVPQNLSASRPQDRQFILSSKKLLLSDSGFYLCAWSVSGSYEQYFGPGTRLTVT.

The chain uses TRBV2 and TRBJ2-2; D is possibly TRBD2 (7 bases). The germline V and J ends were trimmed by 2 bases and 5 bases, with 21 bases remaining between them. Germline values: CDR1 SNHLY, CDR2 FYNNEI. The CDR3 length is 18 residues. The CDR3 nucleotides are TGTGCCAGCAGTGAATCTTGGTTTGGGGGGGCACGGACCGGGGAGCTGTTTTTT. Translating it yields CASSESWFGGARTGELFF.

This chain connects TRBV6-1 to TRBJ1-6; 10 nucleotides match TRBD1. CDR3 size: 14 residues. Germline V gene data show CDR1 as MNHNS and CDR2 as SASEGT. V lost 6 bases and J lost 10; bases outside the gene matches: 6. In DNA form, the CDR3 reads TGTGCCAGCAGCCGACAGGGGGCGAGCTCACCCCTCCACTTT. As protein: CASSRQGASSPLHF.

This clone has a handful of counts. The genes are TRBV7-9 and TRBJ2-5, with 10 bases fitting TRBD2. The germline CDR1 and CDR2 sequences are SEHNR and FQNEAQ (reference sequence). V dropped 4 bases and J dropped 7; count of bases not matched to a gene: 9. This CDR3 has 15 residues. CDR3 residues: CASSSNLAGVGTQYF. The CDR3 nucleotides are TGTGCCAGCAGCTCCAACCTAGCGGGGGTGGGGACCCAGTACTTC.

This clone was counted a few times. The rearrangement joins TRBV5-1 to TRBJ2-7; weak D call: TRBD1 (5 bases). The CDR3 extends over 14 amino acids. V lost 2 bases and J 2 bases, leaving 11 bases between the germline ends. CDR1 and CDR2 (germline): SGHRS, YFSETQ. CDR3 bases: TGCGCCAGCAGCTTATCCCAGGGAACCTACGAGCAGTACTTC. Translating it yields CASSLSQGTYEQYF.

The sample holds a few counts of this clone. The chain uses TRBV5-5 and TRBJ2-1, with D maybe TRBD1 (5 bases). CDR3 length equals 16 residues. Germline CDR1 and CDR2: SGHKS and YYEKEE (reference sequence). Trimming removed 0 bases at V and 5 bases at J, with 15 bases between. Here the CDR3 DNA reads TGTGCCAGCAGCTTGGTGACAGCCAGGAGAAACAATGAGCAGTTCTTC. The encoded protein is CASSLVTARRNNEQFF.

This chain joins TRBV6-5 and TRBJ2-7, with 11 bases fitting TRBD2. The CDR3 loop spans 15 amino acids. The V gene end was trimmed by 5 bases and the J gene end by 3 bases; junction bases not matched to a gene: 6. Germline CDR1 reads MNHEY; CDR2 reads SVGAGI. In DNA, the CDR3 is TGTGCCAGCAGTGGACCGGGACTAGCGGTCTACGAGCAGTACTTC. Its translation is CASSGPGLAVYEQYF.

This chain connects TRBV19 to TRBJ1-2; D is unclear. Germline V lookup: CDR1 LNHDA, CDR2 SQIVND (reference sequence). V was trimmed by 0 bases and J by 2 bases, leaving 10 bases between them. This CDR3 contains 15 residues. In DNA form, the CDR3 reads TGTGCCAGTAGTATAGATGGACTCAGGAACTATGGCTACACCTTC. Translation gives CASSIDGLRNYGYTF.

The chain carries TRBV6-5 and TRBJ2-7; 8 nucleotides match TRBD1. V lost 0 bases and J lost 3; bases outside the gene matches: 1. In germline, CDR1 is MNHEY, CDR2 SVGAGI. The CDR3 is made up of 14 amino acids. In DNA, the CDR3 is TGTGCCAGCAGTTACTCCGGGACAGGCTACGAGCAGTACTTC. As protein: CASSYSGTGYEQYF.

The chain links TRBV7-8 to TRBJ1-2; TRBD1 matches 9 bases. V dropped 5 bases and J dropped 7; count of bases not matched to a gene: 14. CDR1 and CDR2 (germline): SGHVS, FQNEAQ. The CDR3 length is 16 residues. The CDR3 DNA follows: TGTGCCAGCAGCCCTACCCCGGGACAGGGAACGGGTGGCTACACCTTC. This codes for CASSPTPGQGTGGYTF.

This clone was seen a single time. No DNA is shown, since the ends of the CDR3 on it are uncertain; the CDR3 is the one TCRdb lists. The genes are TRBV27 and TRBJ1-1; the tabulated D call, TRBD1, remains unverified against the DNA. The germline CDR1 and CDR2 sequences are MNHEY and SMNVEV (reference sequence). The CDR3 extends over 18 residues, inclusive of both ends. The CDR3 loop is CASSFGPGVSRLGTEAFF.